Detailed here is one T cell receptor (beta chain). Other DNA sequences within the sample encode an identical CDR3. Germline CDR1 reads LNHDA; CDR2 reads SQIVND (reference sequence). The length of the CDR3 is 13 residues. J lost 2 bases, V lost 8 bases, and 5 bases had no gene match. The data were obtained in a study of T cell responses to AZD1222 COVID-19 vaccine. The assay was immunoSEQ multiplex PCR, and TCRdb's table has in-frame clones only and misses some. Here the sample spans some 110,000 clones, 65% to 85% being singletons. The chain joins TRBV19 to TRBJ1-1, with TRBD1 matching 7 bases. This receptor was obtained from an adult in good health. The material was peripheral blood, obtained on day 0 of AZD1222 vaccination. The CDR3 loop is CASRGTVNTEAFF. In DNA, the CDR3 is TGTGCCAGTCGTGGGACAGTTAACACTGAAGCTTTCTTT.